Listed below are T cell receptor beta chains from one sample, sequenced in a study of shared clonotypes between healthy human individuals. The data were produced by immunoSEQ multiplex PCR, yet TCRdb's version contains in-frame clones alone and is incomplete. The data contain roughly 700,000 clones, less than 95% of them seen just once; the ten biggest clones take up 30% to 40%. Sequenced sample: memory CD8+ T cells from PBMCs. The source is a man between 18 and 29 years old in good health. Some clones in this sample may be carry-over from other donors' samples. The CDR3 runs from the conserved cysteine through the conserved F or W. D genes are given only for firm matches. Where a row states a size, it is once, few, many or the class of an expanded clone; other rows omit it.

clone_size	d_call	v_call	j_call	cdr3_nt	cdr3_aa
many	TRBD1	TRBV2	TRBJ1-2	TGTGCCAGCAGTGCGGGCAGGGGGGCGCGTGGCTACACCTTC	CASSAGRGARGYTF
-	TRBD2	TRBV28	TRBJ2-3	TGTGCCAGCAGTTTGACTAGCGGGAGTTGGGATACGCAGTATTTT	CASSLTSGSWDTQYF
-	TRBD2	TRBV27	TRBJ2-7	TGTGCCAGCAGTTCTTCCAGCCTGAGACTAGCGGAAGCCTACGAGCAGTACTTC	CASSSSSLRLAEAYEQYF
-	TRBD2	TRBV5-4	TRBJ2-7	TGTGCCAGCAGCTTGGTGCCTAGCGGGAGGTCCTACGAGCAGTACTTC	CASSLVPSGRSYEQYF
once	TRBD1	TRBV15	TRBJ2-1	TGTGCCACCAGCGGTCCTCGGACAGGGATCAATGAGCAGTTCTTC	CATSGPRTGINEQFF
-	-	TRBV10-3	TRBJ2-6	TGTGCCATCAGTGGACCATCTGGGGCCAACGTCCTGACTTTC	CAISGPSGANVLTF
-	-	TRBV6-5	TRBJ2-3	TGTGCCAGCAGTTACACCAAGGGAGATACGCAGTATTTT	CASSYTKGDTQYF
-	-	TRBV28	TRBJ2-1	TGTGCCAGCAGTTCAGGAATACAAGGGCAGTTCTTC	CASSSGIQGQFF
-	-	TRBV25-1	TRBJ1-3	TGTGCCAGCAGTGAGGGAAATTGGGATGGAAACACCATATATTTT	CASSEGNWDGNTIYF
-	TRBD2	TRBV2	TRBJ2-7	TGTGCCAGCAGTGAATGGGAGGGACCGGCGACTTACGAGCAGTACTTC	CASSEWEGPATYEQYF
-	-	TRBV27	TRBJ2-7	TGTGCCAGCAGTTTAAGCAGCGGAAGCTCCTACGAGCAGTACTTC	CASSLSSGSSYEQYF